This T cell receptor beta chain was captured in a study of cytomegalovirus exposure and HLA in healthy donors. Primers: 60 Vbeta forward and 13 Jbeta reverse. Original handling: Roughly 11 million shared chains were among the approximately 80 million unique TCR beta chains that a later analysis counted. Libraries were prepared by immunoSEQ multiplex PCR; TCRdb keeps only in-frame clonotypes and omits some of them. V and J calls and clone size are as listed in that table; D and trimming were resolved from the DNA. The profile shows around 80,000 clones, less than 80% of them singletons. Whole-study findings and limits: Accurate prediction of HLA-A and HLA-B alleles (for most subjects) was reportedly achieved from TCR beta sequences. Across all donors, roughly uniform sequencing depth was an assumption of the presence/absence analyses.

V was clipped by 4 bases and J by 7 bases; unmatched bases: 5. Germline-derived CDR1 and CDR2 are SGHTA and FQGNSA. The CDR3 covers 15 residues. Concerning this clone itself: Its antigen is as yet unknown.

J is TRBJ2-1 and V is TRBV7-2; 12 bases are shared with TRBD2. Sequenced sample: PBMCs. The receptor was isolated from a man in his forties in good health and CMV-seropositive. CDR3 in DNA: TGTGCCAGCAGCTCACTAGCGGGGGGCAGGAATGAGCAGTTCTTC. Residues: CASSSLAGGRNEQFF. Filled out from reference TRBV7-2 and TRBJ2-1, the complete variable domain reads GAGVSQSPSNKVTEKGKDVELRCDPISGHTALYWYRQSLGQGLEFLIYFQGNSAPDKSGLPSDRFSAERTGGSVSTLTIQRTQQEDSAVYLCASSSLAGGRNEQFFGPGTRLTVL.